A selection of T cell receptor beta chains follows, all from one sample in a study of T cell responses to AZD1222 COVID-19 vaccine. Method: immunoSEQ multiplex PCR; TCRdb's copy keeps in-frame clones and lacks some. The table lists over 100,000 clones, approximately 88% of them singletons. The sequencing here drew on peripheral blood, taken on day 0 of AZD1222 vaccination. Receptors originate from an adult in good health. Both conserved end residues are trimmed from each CDR3.

J gene | V gene | CDR3 protein
TRBJ2-3 | TRBV7-2 | ASSVQGSSTDTQY
TRBJ1-1 | TRBV5-4 | ASSANPKEAF
TRBJ2-5 | TRBV18 | ASSPGQEETQY
TRBJ1-3 | TRBV2 | ASVRSNSGNTIY
TRBJ1-2 | TRBV12-3/TRBV12-4 | ASRGQGGGYT
TRBJ1-3 | TRBV4-1 | ASSQDSDRTPGNTIY
TRBJ1-3 | TRBV24-1 | ATSDWGTGGEGNTIY
TRBJ1-2 | TRBV10-1 | ASSESRGPHT
TRBJ1-6 | TRBV3-1/TRBV3-2 | ASSAQGNNSPLH
TRBJ1-4 | TRBV18 | ASSLITGTVNEKLF
TRBJ2-7 | TRBV27 | ASSLLGGPSSFYEQY
TRBJ1-5 | TRBV10-3 | AISGRRNQPQH
TRBJ2-5 | TRBV5-4 | ASRPRRAGETQY
TRBJ2-3 | TRBV6-5 | ASSYGIGKGTDTQY
TRBJ2-7 | TRBV10-3 | AISGGGDYEQY
TRBJ1-5 | TRBV19 | ASSIYPPNQPQH
TRBJ2-3 | TRBV5-4 | ASSLESTDTQY
TRBJ2-1 | TRBV3-1/TRBV3-2 | ASSRHRGNEQF
TRBJ2-1 | TRBV9 | ASSVLEREGPEQF
TRBJ1-5 | TRBV21-1 | ASSNGPNWGNQPQH
TRBJ2-5 | TRBV4-2 | ASSQEPQPGETQY
TRBJ2-7 | TRBV4-2 | ASSQDRTGREQY
TRBJ2-4 | TRBV30 | AWRLRGAKNIQY
TRBJ2-1 | TRBV19 | ASSSFSGGNHNEQF